By share, the clone carrying this T cell receptor beta chain counts as medium-sized (0.01 to 0.1%). What it recognizes is unknown. The data are from a study of vaccination and CD4 T cells after COVID-19. Treatment: approximately 10-day PBMC culture with coronavirus spike peptide pools or control peptides (ViraFEST assay). An Oncomine TCR Beta short-read assay was used to sequence the DNA from cultured CD4+ T cells. In TCRdb, the PCR reads were re-called with MiXCR into one record per CDR3 protein. Altogether about 21,000 distinct CDR3 sequences are present, over 45% being singletons, with the ten largest covering roughly 13%. Trimming left V 5 bases short and J 6 bases short, with 13 bases between. Germline lookup yields CDR1 KGHSH and CDR2 LQKENI. The CDR3 has 13 residues.

This TCR was sampled from a human donor with COVID-19. The chain links TRBV18 to TRBJ1-2, with D possibly being TRBD1 (6 bases). The sample consisted of cultured CD4+ T cells from blood. The CDR3: CASSSFNRDGYTF. The CDR3 bases are TGTGCCAGCTCATCGTTTAACAGGGATGGCTACACCTTC.